The 7 T cell receptor beta chains below all came from one sample that was sequenced in a study of OX40 agonist ivuxolimab in advanced cancers. Libraries were prepared by immunoSEQ multiplex PCR; TCRdb keeps only in-frame clonotypes and omits some of them. The sample consists of around 62,000 clones, around 87% of them appearing once. The sample was CD4+ or CD8+ T cells sorted from blood, taken in a trial of the OX40 agonist ivuxolimab. The receptors come from an adult with an advanced solid tumor such as melanoma, head and neck, liver or kidney cancer.

The V call is TRBV5-6, the J call TRBJ2-3; 10 bases are shared with TRBD2. Germline V CDR1 and CDR2: SGHDT, YYEEEE. V gave up 4 bases and J gave up 6 bases; unmatched junction bases: 11. There are 16 residues in the CDR3. As DNA, the CDR3 is TGTGCCAGCAGCCAAACAGCTAGCGGGGGTTGGGATACGCAGTATTTT. Protein product: CASSQTASGGWDTQYF.

The chain employs TRBV23-1 and TRBJ1-5; 7 bases are a match to TRBD1. TRBV23-1 is an ORF, and what it does is uncertain. The CDR3 is 19 residues long. V trimming: 0 bases; J trimming: 3 bases; junction bases outside the gene matches: 14. Here the CDR3 DNA reads TGCGCCAGCAGTCAATCGTACAGGGGATCCGTTTTCGTCAATCAGCCCCAGCATTTT. It encodes CASSQSYRGSVFVNQPQHF.

The chain joins TRBV5-4 to TRBJ2-3, with D uncertain. This CDR3 comprises 15 residues. The V end was cut by 4 bases, the J end by 0 bases, with 12 bases between. Per germline, CDR1 SGHNT and CDR2 YYREEE (reference sequence). CDR3 coding DNA: TGTGCCAGCAGCGGCGACGGGTTCAGCACAGATACGCAGTATTTT. Residues: CASSGDGFSTDTQYF.

The V call is TRBV11-3, the J call TRBJ2-5, with D possibly being TRBD1 (6 bases). The germline gives CDR1 SGHNT, CDR2 YENEEA. The CDR3 is made up of 14 amino acids. Trimming left V 1 base short and J 3 bases short, with 9 bases between. This CDR3 reads CASSLGQAEETQYF. The DNA of the CDR3 is TGTGCCAGCAGCTTAGGACAGGCCGAAGAGACCCAGTACTTC.

The chain joins TRBV5-1 to TRBJ2-5; 7 bases fit TRBD1. The J call may be faulty, since TRBJ2-7 better matches the DNA end. CDR3 length: 17 amino acids. Germline loops: CDR1 SGHRS, CDR2 YFSETQ. CDR3 loop: CASSFHGTAVPSYEQYF. The CDR3, as DNA: TGCGCCAGCAGCTTTCATGGGACAGCAGTCCCGTCCTACGAGCAGTACTTC.

This sequence joins TRBV5-1 and TRBJ1-4; D perhaps matches TRBD1 (6 bases). The V end was cut by 2 bases, the J end by 8 bases, with 16 bases between. This CDR3 is 15 amino acids long. From germline, CDR1 is SGHRS and CDR2 YFSETQ. Here the CDR3 reads CASSFEQGGGEKLFF. The CDR3 DNA follows: TGCGCCAGCAGCTTCGAACAGGGTGGAGGGGAAAAACTGTTTTTT.

V is TRBV7-9 and J is TRBJ1-5, with TRBD1 identical over 9 bases. V was pared by 2 bases and J by 4 bases, with 12 bases of the junction left unmatched. Per germline, CDR1 SEHNR and CDR2 FQNEAQ (reference sequence). This CDR3 is built from 18 residues. The chain's CDR3 is CASSLRGLGDRENQPQHF. DNA of the CDR3: TGTGCCAGCAGCTTACGAGGACTTGGGGACAGGGAGAATCAGCCCCAGCATTTT.